A single T cell receptor beta chain is shown here with its context. Its antigen is undetermined. Every donor was a Caucasian adult from Nashville, Tennessee. These data belong to a study of shared clonotypes between healthy human individuals. Study-level background: Ranging from 18 to 49 in age, donors were a couple of women and a few men.

The study, taken as a whole, reports: It was anticipated that sequencing depth would influence how many clonotypes donors shared.

Ten immunoSEQ deep assay plates were used to sequence the DNA of unsorted PBMCs. The repertoire was sequenced with immunoSEQ multiplex PCR; TCRdb's copy has only in-frame clones and lacks some. This sample carries 500,000 to 650,000 clones, around 78% of them seen once, and the ten largest clones take around 12%. The sequenced material came from PBMCs. The receptor's source is a middle-aged woman in good health. Some clones in this sample may be carry-over from other donors' samples.

This CDR3 is CASSFSGAWDTGELFF. CDR3 nucleotide sequence: TGTGCCAGCAGTTTTTCTGGGGCTTGGGACACCGGGGAGCTGTTTTTT. The chain combines TRBV27 with TRBJ2-2, with a weak D call TRBD1 (5 bases). The V and J ends lost 3 bases and 3 bases respectively, with 14 bases between them. Germline CDR1 and CDR2: MNHEY and SMNVEV (reference sequence). The CDR3 loop spans 16 amino acids.